The rows below give T cell receptor beta chains drawn from one sample of a study of CD4+ T cells in melanoma. The method was immunoSEQ multiplex PCR; TCRdb's version includes in-frame clones alone and lacks a portion of them. The data hold 140,000 or so clones, with around 90% observed a single time. The receptors stem from a human donor with melanoma. The CDR3 runs from the conserved cysteine through the conserved F or W. D genes are given only for firm matches. Not every row has a clone size; where given, it reads once, few, many or a size class.

V,size,D,J,CDR3,DNA
TRBV5-6,NA,NA,TRBJ2-6,CASSSGLGANVLTF,TGTGCCAGCAGCTCGGGGCTCGGGGCCAACGTCCTGACTTTC
TRBV5-1,NA,NA,TRBJ2-5,CASRRSRDPGLETQYF,TGCGCCAGCAGACGATCACGGGACCCCGGGTTGGAGACCCAGTACTTC
TRBV4-1,NA,NA,TRBJ2-3,CASSQDGASTDTQYF,TGCGCCAGCAGCCAAGACGGGGCTAGCACAGATACGCAGTATTTT
TRBV7-3,NA,NA,TRBJ1-5,CASSLNLKGQGTQPQHF,TGTGCCAGCAGCTTAAATTTGAAGGGCCAGGGTACTCAGCCCCAGCATTTT
TRBV5-1,NA,TRBD1,TRBJ1-2,CASSLAPTGQGSYGYTF,TGCGCCAGCAGCTTGGCACCGACGGGACAGGGGTCCTATGGCTACACCTTC
TRBV30,NA,NA,TRBJ1-6,CAWTGPQAVNSPLHF,TGTGCCTGGACTGGACCCCAGGCCGTTAATTCACCCCTCCACTTT
TRBV5-4,NA,TRBD2,TRBJ2-7,CASSLSGGTSYEQYF,TGTGCCAGCAGCTTGTCGGGGGGGACCTCCTACGAGCAGTACTTC
TRBV5-4,NA,NA,TRBJ1-1,CASSSPLVGQGEAFF,TGTGCCAGCAGCTCGCCGTTAGTGGGTCAGGGCGAAGCTTTCTTT
TRBV6-6,NA,NA,TRBJ1-1,CASGSGGIGSGTFF,TGTGCCAGCGGTTCTGGAGGGATCGGTTCGGGAACTTTCTTT
TRBV7-7,NA,TRBD2,TRBJ2-1,CASSLAGGGEQFF,TGTGCCAGCAGCTTAGCGGGGGGGGGTGAGCAGTTCTTC
TRBV6-5,once,TRBD1,TRBJ2-7,CASSYSRTGGEQYF,TGTGCCAGCAGTTACTCGAGGACAGGGGGTGAGCAGTACTTC
TRBV5-1,NA,TRBD1,TRBJ1-4,CASSYGTDEKLFF,TGCGCCAGCAGCTATGGGACAGATGAAAAACTGTTTTTT
TRBV9,NA,TRBD2,TRBJ2-1,CASSESGGPGVEQFF,TGTGCCAGCAGCGAGAGCGGGGGGCCTGGTGTTGAGCAGTTCTTC
TRBV14,NA,NA,TRBJ1-2,CASSQDLQGNYGYTF,TGTGCCAGCAGCCAAGATCTCCAGGGCAACTATGGCTACACCTTC
TRBV2,NA,NA,TRBJ2-7,CASRAPSGFGESYEQYF,TGTGCCAGCAGGGCACCGTCAGGGTTCGGAGAATCTTACGAGCAGTACTTC
TRBV5-1,NA,NA,TRBJ1-1,CASMRDGGTEAFF,TGCGCCAGCATGAGGGATGGGGGCACTGAAGCTTTCTTT
TRBV12-5,NA,NA,TRBJ1-4,CASGLNTINEKLFF,TGTGCTAGTGGTTTGAACACGATTAATGAAAAACTGTTTTTT